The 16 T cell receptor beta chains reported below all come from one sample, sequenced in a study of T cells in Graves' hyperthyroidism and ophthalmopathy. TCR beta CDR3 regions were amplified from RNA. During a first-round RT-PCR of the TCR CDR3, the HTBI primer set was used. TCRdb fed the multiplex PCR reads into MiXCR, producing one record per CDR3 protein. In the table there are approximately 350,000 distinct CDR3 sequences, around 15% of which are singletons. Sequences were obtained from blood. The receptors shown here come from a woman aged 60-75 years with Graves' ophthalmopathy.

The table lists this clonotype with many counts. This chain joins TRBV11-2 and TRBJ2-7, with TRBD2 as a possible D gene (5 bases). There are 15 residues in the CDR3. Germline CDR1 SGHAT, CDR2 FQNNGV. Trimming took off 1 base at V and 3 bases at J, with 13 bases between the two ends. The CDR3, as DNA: TGTGCCAGCAGCTTAGTTGCGGGCGACATCTACGAGCAGTACTTC. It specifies CASSLVAGDIYEQYF.

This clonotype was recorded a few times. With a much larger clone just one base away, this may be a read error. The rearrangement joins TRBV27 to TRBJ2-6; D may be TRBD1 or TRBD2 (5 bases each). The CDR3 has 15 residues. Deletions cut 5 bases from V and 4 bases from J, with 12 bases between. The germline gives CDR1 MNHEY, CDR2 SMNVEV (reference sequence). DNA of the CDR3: TGTGCCAGCAGTGGGAATTGGGGGGGGGCCAACGTCCTGACTTTC. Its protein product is CASSGNWGGANVLTF.

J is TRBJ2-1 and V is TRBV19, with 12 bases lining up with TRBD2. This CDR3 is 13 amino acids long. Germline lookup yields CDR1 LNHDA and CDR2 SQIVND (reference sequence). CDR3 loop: CTTGLAGYNEQFF. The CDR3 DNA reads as TGTACCACGGGACTAGCGGGCTACAATGAGCAGTTCTTC. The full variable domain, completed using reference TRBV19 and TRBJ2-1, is DGGITQSPKYLFRKEGQNVTLSCEQNLNHDAMYWYRQDPGQGLRLIYYSQIVNDFQKGDIAEGYSVSREKKESFPLTVTSAQKNPTAFYLCTTGLAGYNEQFFGPGTRLTVL.

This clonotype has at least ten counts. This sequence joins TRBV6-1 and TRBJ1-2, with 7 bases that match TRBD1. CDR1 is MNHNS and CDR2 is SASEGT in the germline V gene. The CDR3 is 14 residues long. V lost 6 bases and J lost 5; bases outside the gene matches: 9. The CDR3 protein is CASRPSGQTYGYTF. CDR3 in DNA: TGTGCCAGCAGGCCATCGGGACAGACTTATGGCTACACCTTC.

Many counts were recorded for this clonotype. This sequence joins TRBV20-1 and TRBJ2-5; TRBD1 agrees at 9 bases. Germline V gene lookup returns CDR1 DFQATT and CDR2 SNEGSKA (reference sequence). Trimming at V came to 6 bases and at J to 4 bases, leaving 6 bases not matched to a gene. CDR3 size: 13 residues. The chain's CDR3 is CSAEPTGGETQYF. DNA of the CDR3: TGCAGTGCGGAGCCGACAGGGGGAGAGACCCAGTACTTC.

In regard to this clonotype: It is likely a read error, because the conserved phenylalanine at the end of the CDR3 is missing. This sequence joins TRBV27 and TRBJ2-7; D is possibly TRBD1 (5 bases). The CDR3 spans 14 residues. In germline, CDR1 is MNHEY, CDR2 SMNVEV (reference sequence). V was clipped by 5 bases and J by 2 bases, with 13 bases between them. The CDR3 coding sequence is TGTGCCAGCAGTCTCACGACAGTCCCCTACGAGCAGTACCTC. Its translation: CASSLTTVPYEQYL.

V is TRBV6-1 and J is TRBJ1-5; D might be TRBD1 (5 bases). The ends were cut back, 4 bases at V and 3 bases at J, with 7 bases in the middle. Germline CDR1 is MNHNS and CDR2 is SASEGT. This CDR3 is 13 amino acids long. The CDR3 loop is CASSGQFNQPQHF. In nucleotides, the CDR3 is TGTGCCAGCAGTGGACAGTTCAATCAGCCCCAGCATTTT.

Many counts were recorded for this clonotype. The CDR3 is CASSLRRGVPGQFF. CDR3 nucleotide sequence: TGTGCCAGCAGCTTACGCCGAGGGGTTCCTGGGCAGTTCTTC. The chain carries TRBV11-2 and TRBJ2-1, with D tentatively TRBD1 or TRBD2 (5 bases each). The CDR3 runs to 14 residues. Germline assignment: CDR1 SGHAT and CDR2 FQNNGV. V gave up 2 bases and J gave up 12 bases, with 17 bases separating them.

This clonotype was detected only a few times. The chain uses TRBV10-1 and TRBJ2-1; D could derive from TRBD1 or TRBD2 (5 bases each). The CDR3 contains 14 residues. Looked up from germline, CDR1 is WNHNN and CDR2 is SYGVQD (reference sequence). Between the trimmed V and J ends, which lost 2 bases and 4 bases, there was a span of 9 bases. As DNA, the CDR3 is TGCGCCAGCAGTGAGACCGGGACGTACAATGAGCAGTTCTTC. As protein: CASSETGTYNEQFF.

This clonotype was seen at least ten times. The CDR3 loop reads CASSSSGQGFQETQYF. In nucleotides, the CDR3 is TGTGCCAGCAGTTCCTCCGGACAGGGGTTCCAAGAGACCCAGTACTTC. This sequence joins TRBV28 and TRBJ2-5; 9 positions agree with TRBD1. Germline CDR1 MDHEN, CDR2 SYDVKM. The CDR3 loop spans 16 amino acids. The J segment lost 1 base and the V segment lost 4 bases, leaving 7 bases of the junction unmatched.

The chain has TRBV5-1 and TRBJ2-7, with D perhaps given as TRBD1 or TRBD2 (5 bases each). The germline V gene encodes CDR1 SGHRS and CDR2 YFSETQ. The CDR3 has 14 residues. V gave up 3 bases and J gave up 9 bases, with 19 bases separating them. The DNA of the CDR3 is TGCGCCAGCAGCTCCACGACTCATTCTGGGGGGCAGTACTTC. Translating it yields CASSSTTHSGGQYF.

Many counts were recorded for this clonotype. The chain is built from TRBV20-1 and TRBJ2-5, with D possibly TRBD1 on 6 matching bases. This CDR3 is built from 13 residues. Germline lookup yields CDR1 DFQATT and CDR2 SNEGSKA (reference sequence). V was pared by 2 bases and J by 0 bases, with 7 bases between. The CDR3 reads CSARTGYQETQYF. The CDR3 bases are TGCAGTGCTAGAACAGGGTACCAAGAGACCCAGTACTTC.

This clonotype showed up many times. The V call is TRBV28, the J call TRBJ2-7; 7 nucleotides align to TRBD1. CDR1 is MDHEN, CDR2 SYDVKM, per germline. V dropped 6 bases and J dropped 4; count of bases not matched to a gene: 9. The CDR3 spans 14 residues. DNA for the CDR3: TGTGCCAGCAGCCTAGGGGGCCAGAGATACGAGCAGTACTTC. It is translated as CASSLGGQRYEQYF.

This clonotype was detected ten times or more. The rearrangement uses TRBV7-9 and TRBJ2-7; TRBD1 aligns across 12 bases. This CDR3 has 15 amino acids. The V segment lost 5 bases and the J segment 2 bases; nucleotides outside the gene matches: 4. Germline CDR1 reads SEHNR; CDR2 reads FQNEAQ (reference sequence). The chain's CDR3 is CASSQGQGATYEQYF. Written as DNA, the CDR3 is TGTGCCAGCAGCCAGGGACAGGGGGCAACCTACGAGCAGTACTTC.

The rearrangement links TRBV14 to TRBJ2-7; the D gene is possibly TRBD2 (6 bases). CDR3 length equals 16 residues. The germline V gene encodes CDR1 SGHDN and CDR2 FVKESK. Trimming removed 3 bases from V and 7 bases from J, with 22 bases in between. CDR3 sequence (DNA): TGTGCCAGCAGCCACGTCGGCGGGGACCCTACTAGTGAGCAGTACTTC. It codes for CASSHVGGDPTSEQYF. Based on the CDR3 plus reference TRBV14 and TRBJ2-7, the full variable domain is EAGVTQFPSHSVIEKGQTVTLRCDPISGHDNLYWYRRVMGKEIKFLLHFVKESKQDESGMPNNRFLAERTGGTYSTLKVQPAELEDSGVYFCASSHVGGDPTSEQYFGPGTRLTVT.

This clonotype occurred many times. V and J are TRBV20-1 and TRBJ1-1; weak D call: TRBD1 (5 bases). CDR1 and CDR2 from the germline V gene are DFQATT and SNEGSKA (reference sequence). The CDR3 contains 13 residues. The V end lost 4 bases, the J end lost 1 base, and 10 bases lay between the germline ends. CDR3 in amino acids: CSATTGSNTEAFF. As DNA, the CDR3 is TGCAGTGCTACTACAGGTTCGAACACTGAAGCTTTCTTT.